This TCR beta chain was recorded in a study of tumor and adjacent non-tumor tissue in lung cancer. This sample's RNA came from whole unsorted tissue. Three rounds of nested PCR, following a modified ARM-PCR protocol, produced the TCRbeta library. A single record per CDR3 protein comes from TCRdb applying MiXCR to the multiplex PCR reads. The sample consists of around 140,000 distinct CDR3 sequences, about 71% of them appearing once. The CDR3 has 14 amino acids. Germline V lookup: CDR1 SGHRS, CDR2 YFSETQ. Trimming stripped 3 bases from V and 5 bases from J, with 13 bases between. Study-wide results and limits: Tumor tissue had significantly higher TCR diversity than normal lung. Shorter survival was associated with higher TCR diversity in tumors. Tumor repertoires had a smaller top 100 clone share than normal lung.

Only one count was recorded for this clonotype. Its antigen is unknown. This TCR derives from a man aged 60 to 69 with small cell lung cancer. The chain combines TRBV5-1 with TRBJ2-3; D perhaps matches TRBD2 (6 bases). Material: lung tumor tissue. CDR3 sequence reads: CASSSITGVDTQYF. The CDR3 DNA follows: TGCGCCAGCAGCTCTATAACGGGAGTAGATACGCAGTATTTT. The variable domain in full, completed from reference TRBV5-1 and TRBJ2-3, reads KAGVTQTPRYLIKTRGQQVTLSCSPISGHRSVSWYQQTPGQGLQFLFEYFSETQRNKGNFPGRFSGRQFSNSRSEMNVSTLELGDSALYLCASSSITGVDTQYFGPGTRLTVL.